This T cell receptor beta chain was captured in a study of T cell responses to AZD1222 COVID-19 vaccine. The method was immunoSEQ multiplex PCR; TCRdb's version includes in-frame clones alone and lacks a portion of them. The sample includes 67,000 or so clones, 84% seen only once; the top ten take approximately 9.8%. Looked up from germline, CDR1 is SGDLS and CDR2 is YYNGEE. The V end lost 4 bases, the J end lost 0 bases, and 10 bases lay between the germline ends. This CDR3 is built from 14 residues. The sequencing here drew on peripheral blood, taken on day 0 of AZD1222 vaccination. This rearrangement joins TRBV9 to TRBJ2-5; tentative D call: TRBD2 (5 bases). The TCR was taken from an adult in good health. The CDR3 here is CASSRTGNQETQYF. DNA of the CDR3: TGTGCCAGCAGCCGTACGGGGAACCAAGAGACCCAGTACTTC.